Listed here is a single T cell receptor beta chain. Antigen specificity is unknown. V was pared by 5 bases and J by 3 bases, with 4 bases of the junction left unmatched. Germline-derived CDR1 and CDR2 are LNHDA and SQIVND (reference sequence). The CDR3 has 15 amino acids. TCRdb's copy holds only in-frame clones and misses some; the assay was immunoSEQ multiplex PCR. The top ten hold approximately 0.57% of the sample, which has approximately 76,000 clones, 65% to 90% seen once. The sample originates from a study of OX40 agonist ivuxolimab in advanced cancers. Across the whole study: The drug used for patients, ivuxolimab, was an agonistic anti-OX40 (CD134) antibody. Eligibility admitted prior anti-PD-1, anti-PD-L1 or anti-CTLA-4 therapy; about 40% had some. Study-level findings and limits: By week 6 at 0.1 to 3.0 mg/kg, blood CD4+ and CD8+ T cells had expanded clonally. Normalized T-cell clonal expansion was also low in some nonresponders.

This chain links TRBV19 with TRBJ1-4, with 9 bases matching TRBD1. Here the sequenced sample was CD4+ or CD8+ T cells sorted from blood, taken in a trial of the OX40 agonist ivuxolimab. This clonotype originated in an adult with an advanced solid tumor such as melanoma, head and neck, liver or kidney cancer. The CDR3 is CASSGGTGPNEKLFF. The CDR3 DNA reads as TGTGCCAGTAGTGGCGGGACAGGGCCTAATGAAAAACTGTTTTTT.